This T cell receptor beta chain was profiled in a study of regulatory T cells in long-lasting Graves disease. Time point denoted: newly diagnosed GD, antithyroid drugs for less than 3 months. Generation of the TCR library employed RNA extracted from PBMCs. The TCR beta library used iRepertoire HTBI primers with Arm-PCR amplification of CDR3. Under the authors' procedure: Samples collectively showed some 65 TRBV and approximately 15 TRBJ segments. TCRdb ran MiXCR on the multiplex PCR reads and lists one entry per CDR3 protein. TCRdb's processing, not the study's, gives the V and J calls here. The table has around 230,000 distinct CDR3 sequences, around 20% seen once; the top ten hold approximately 24%. In this sample, this clonotype turned up many times. CDR3 size: 16 residues. In germline, CDR1 is ENHRY, CDR2 SYGVKD. V dropped 0 bases and J dropped 0 bases, with 10 bases sitting between them.

The V and J genes are TRBV10-3 and TRBJ2-3, with TRBD2 as a possible D gene (6 bases). The sequence derives from a female donor with Graves disease. This sample comprised peripheral blood mononuclear cells (PBMCs), obtained at new diagnosis, from a patient treated with antithyroid drugs. CDR3 bases: TGTGCCATCAGTGAGTCGGGAGGAGATAGCACAGATACGCAGTATTTT. Protein sequence: CAISESGGDSTDTQYF.